A single sample is the source of the 20 T cell receptor beta chains below, sequenced in a study of shared clonotypes between healthy human individuals. Sequenced by immunoSEQ multiplex PCR; TCRdb stores in-frame clones only, minus some. Seen here are over 400,000 clones, 78% observed once, and the top ten hold around 12%. The specimen was PBMCs. Receptor source: a woman aged 35 to 49 in good health. Some clones in this sample may be carry-over from other donors' samples.

This rearrangement joins TRBV7-9 to TRBJ2-2; D is unresolved. CDR1 and CDR2 (germline): SEHNR, FQNEAQ (reference sequence). V lost 5 bases and J 7 bases, leaving 14 bases between the germline ends. This CDR3 contains 14 residues. The CDR3, as DNA: TGTGCCAGCAGCACACTGCACGTGCGCGGGGAGCTGTTTTTT. Protein sequence: CASSTLHVRGELFF.

The chain joins TRBV4-2 to TRBJ2-1, with D perhaps TRBD1 (6 bases). The CDR3 has 18 amino acids. Trimming cost V 1 base and J 3 bases, with 19 bases left between them. Germline CDR1 LGHNA, CDR2 YNFKEQ. Written as DNA, the CDR3 is TGTGCCAGCAGCCAAGCCCTTTCTCCGGGACAACGCTACAATGAGCAGTTCTTC. It specifies CASSQALSPGQRYNEQFF.

Turning to this clone: The sample contains more than one DNA sequence encoding this CDR3. The chain couples TRBV18 to TRBJ2-7, with D maybe TRBD2 (6 bases). This CDR3 has 13 residues. CDR1 is KGHSH and CDR2 is LQKENI in the germline V gene. Deletions cut 2 bases from V and 5 bases from J, with 10 bases between. The CDR3 reads CASSPLEGHEQYF. The CDR3, as DNA: TGTGCCAGCTCACCATTGGAGGGACACGAGCAGTACTTC.

The chain combines TRBV19 with TRBJ1-5; D uncertain. CDR1 and CDR2 (germline): LNHDA, SQIVND (reference sequence). V lost 7 bases and J lost 5, with 6 bases in between. The CDR3 is 11 amino acids. This CDR3 is CASKGDQPQHF. CDR3 coding DNA: TGTGCCAGTAAGGGTGATCAGCCCCAGCATTTT.

This clone was seen once. The rearrangement joins TRBV2 to TRBJ2-2; D possibly corresponds to TRBD2 (6 bases). Germline CDR1 reads SNHLY; CDR2 reads FYNNEI. There are 14 residues in the CDR3. Trimming took off 6 bases at V and 1 base at J, with 9 bases between the two ends. This CDR3 is CASSASVNTGELFF. DNA for the CDR3: TGTGCCAGCAGCGCTAGCGTGAACACCGGGGAGCTGTTTTTT.

The chain uses TRBV28 and TRBJ2-5, with D perhaps matching TRBD1 or TRBD2 (5 bases each). Germline values: CDR1 MDHEN, CDR2 SYDVKM. The CDR3 is 14 amino acids. Trimming left V 5 bases short and J 4 bases short, with 14 bases between. Written as DNA, the CDR3 is TGTGCCAGCAGTCCGTATGTGGGGACAGAGACCCAGTACTTC. Translation: CASSPYVGTETQYF.

This clone was seen ten or more times. CDR3 loop: CASSTPGTNTEAFF. DNA of the CDR3: TGTGCCAGTAGCACGCCGGGGACCAACACTGAAGCTTTCTTT. V is TRBV19 and J is TRBJ1-1; tentatively, D is TRBD1 (5 bases). V shed 6 bases and J shed 2 bases, with 13 bases lying between them. Germline-derived CDR1 and CDR2 are LNHDA and SQIVND (reference sequence). The CDR3 covers 14 residues.

J is TRBJ2-7 and V is TRBV19; D may be TRBD1 or TRBD2 (7 bases each). The CDR3 loop spans 14 amino acids. Germline lookup yields CDR1 LNHDA and CDR2 SQIVND (reference sequence). Trimming shortened V by 4 bases and J by 2 bases, and 12 bases separated the two germline ends. The CDR3 sequence: CASSNQGGTYEQYF. The CDR3 nucleotides are TGTGCCAGTAGTAATCAGGGGGGGACCTACGAGCAGTACTTC.

The chain carries TRBV7-6 and TRBJ2-3; 8 nucleotides align to TRBD1. Germline CDR1 and CDR2: SGHVS and FNYEAQ. CDR3 length equals 13 residues. With 5 bases clipped from V and 7 bases from J, the junction kept 5 bases outside the gene matches. In DNA, the CDR3 is TGTGCCAGCAGCCGTAGGACAGGGAATACGCAGTATTTT. Amino acid sequence: CASSRRTGNTQYF. Full variable domain (rest looked up from reference TRBV7-6 and TRBJ2-3): GAGVSQSPRYKVTKRGQDVALRCDPISGHVSLYWYRQALGQGPEFLTYFNYEAQQDKSGLPNDRFSAERPEGSISTLTIQRTEQRDSAMYRCASSRRTGNTQYFGPGTRLTVL.

This chain joins TRBV6-4 and TRBJ2-2; 9 positions match TRBD1. This CDR3 spans 15 amino acids. The trim removed 6 bases at V and 5 bases at J, leaving 7 bases unmatched. Germline CDR1 reads MRHNA; CDR2 reads SNTAGT. The DNA for the CDR3 is TGTGCCAGCAGAGAGGGACAGGGTGAGACCGGGGAGCTGTTTTTT. This encodes CASREGQGETGELFF.

Note on this clone: Germline is not matched at one junction end, which may reflect a read error. Other DNA sequences in this specimen translate into the identical CDR3. J is TRBJ1-5 and V is TRBV29-1; no reliable D call. There are 14 residues in the CDR3. Germline V gene lookup returns CDR1 SQVTM and CDR2 ANQGSEA. The CDR3 DNA follows: TGTAGCGTTGGGGAGCAATATAGCAATCAGCCCCAGCATTTT. Translating it yields CSVGEQYSNQPQHF. The full variable domain, completed using reference TRBV29-1 and TRBJ1-5, is SAVISQKPSRDICQRGTSLTIQCQVDSQVTMMFWYRQQPGQSLTLIATANQGSEATYESGFVIDKFPISRPNLTFSTLTVSNMSPEDSSIYLCSVGEQYSNQPQHFGDGTRLSIL.

V gene TRBV28 combines with J gene TRBJ1-2; the match to TRBD1 covers 9 bases. The V gene's germline CDR1 is MDHEN and CDR2 SYDVKM. Losses at the gene ends were 6 bases for V and 5 bases for J; bases not matched to a gene: 10. This CDR3 has 15 residues. The CDR3 reads CASRKGGTGFYGYTF. The CDR3 DNA reads TGTGCCAGCAGAAAGGGCGGGACAGGGTTTTATGGCTACACCTTC.

The chain links TRBV19 to TRBJ2-1; D is perhaps TRBD1 (6 bases). V was clipped by 6 bases and J by 4 bases, with 7 bases between them. CDR3 length equals 12 residues. Germline CDR1 and CDR2: LNHDA and SQIVND (reference sequence). For the CDR3, the DNA is TGTGCCAGTAGGGACAGTTACAATGAGCAGTTCTTC. Translated, it gives CASRDSYNEQFF.

With regard to this clone: This likely reflects a read error, since a far larger clone is one base away. This chain uses TRBV4-1 with TRBJ2-7, with 9 bases identical to TRBD1. Germline CDR1 and CDR2: MGHRA and YSYEKL. CDR3 size: 15 residues. The CDR3 DNA follows: TGCGTCAGCAGCCGGTTAGGGGACAGGGCCTATGAGCAGTACTTC. Amino acids: CVSSRLGDRAYEQYF.

V gene TRBV23-1 combines with J gene TRBJ1-4; 8 positions match TRBD1. TRBV23-1 is reported as an ORF; its role is uncertain. V shed 7 bases and J 4 bases; nucleotides not matched to a gene: 8. CDR3 length: 15 amino acids. The CDR3 coding sequence is TGCGCCAGCACCCCCCGGGACAGGCTTAATGAAAAACTGTTTTTT. Translating gives CASTPRDRLNEKLFF.

V is TRBV7-2 and J is TRBJ2-5; D may be TRBD1 (7 bases). Trimming took off 6 bases at V and 5 bases at J, with 10 bases between the two ends. This CDR3 is built from 12 residues. In germline, CDR1 is SGHTA, CDR2 FQGNSA. The CDR3 region is CASRPGGETQYF. The CDR3 DNA is TGTGCCAGCAGACCAGGGGGGGAGACCCAGTACTTC.

This clone has only a few counts. The V call is TRBV6-1, the J call TRBJ2-2; D ambiguous. The CDR3 runs 11 residues. Trimming pared 4 bases from V and 6 bases from J, leaving 3 bases between. Looked up from germline, CDR1 is MNHNS and CDR2 is SASEGT. Here the CDR3 reads CASSVAGELFF. The CDR3 bases are TGTGCCAGCAGTGTAGCCGGGGAGCTGTTTTTT.

The chain is built from TRBV10-2 and TRBJ2-2, with 7 bases fitting TRBD1. The CDR3 length is 16 residues. V gave up 5 bases and J gave up 7 bases; unmatched junction bases: 13. Germline V gene data show CDR1 as WSHSY and CDR2 as SAAADI. The CDR3: CASSYRQGVDCGELFF. Written as DNA, the CDR3 is TGCGCCAGCAGTTATAGGCAGGGGGTGGATTGCGGGGAGCTGTTTTTT.

This clone appeared a single time. The rearrangement links TRBV28 to TRBJ2-5, with 8 bases aligning to TRBD2. The DNA end favors TRBJ2-7, so the J call may be wrong. CDR1 is MDHEN and CDR2 is SYDVKM in the germline V gene. This CDR3 is built from 12 residues. CDR3 bases: TGTGCCAGCAACCTAGCGGGCCACGAGCAGTACTTC. It yields the protein CASNLAGHEQYF.

The table lists this clone with many counts. The chain employs TRBV19 and TRBJ2-5; D remains unclear. Trimming left V 1 base short and J 5 bases short, with 8 bases between. CDR1 and CDR2 from the germline V gene are LNHDA and SQIVND (reference sequence). CDR3 length equals 13 residues. The CDR3 spells CASSIGSWETQYF. CDR3 in DNA: TGTGCCAGTAGTATAGGCAGTTGGGAGACCCAGTACTTC.